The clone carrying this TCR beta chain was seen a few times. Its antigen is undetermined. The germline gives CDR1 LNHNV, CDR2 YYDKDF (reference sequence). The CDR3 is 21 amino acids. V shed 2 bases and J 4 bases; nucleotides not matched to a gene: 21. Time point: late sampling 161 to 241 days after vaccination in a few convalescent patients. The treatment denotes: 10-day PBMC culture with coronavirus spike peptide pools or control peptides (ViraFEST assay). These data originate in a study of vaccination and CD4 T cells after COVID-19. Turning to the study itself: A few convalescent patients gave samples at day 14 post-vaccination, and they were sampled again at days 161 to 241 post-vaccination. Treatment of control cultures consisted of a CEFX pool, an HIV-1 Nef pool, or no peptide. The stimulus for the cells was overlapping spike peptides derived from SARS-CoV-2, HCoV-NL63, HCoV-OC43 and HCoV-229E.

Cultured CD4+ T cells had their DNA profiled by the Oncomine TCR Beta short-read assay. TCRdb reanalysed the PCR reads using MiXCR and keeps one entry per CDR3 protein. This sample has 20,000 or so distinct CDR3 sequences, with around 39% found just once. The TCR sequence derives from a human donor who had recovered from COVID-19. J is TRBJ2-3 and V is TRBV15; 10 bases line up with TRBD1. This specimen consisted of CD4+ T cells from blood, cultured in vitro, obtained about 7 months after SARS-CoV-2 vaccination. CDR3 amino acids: CATSRSTPPPGTGVRADTQYF. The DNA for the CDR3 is TGTGCCACCAGCAGATCTACTCCACCCCCCGGGACAGGGGTTAGAGCAGATACGCAGTATTTT.